These 28 T cell receptor beta chains share one sample of origin, sequenced in a study of shared T cell receptors in the human thymus. Libraries were prepared by immunoSEQ multiplex PCR; TCRdb keeps only in-frame clonotypes and omits some of them. The repertoire includes some 640,000 clones, 87% of them detected once, and about 0.0094% sits in the top ten. This sample was shared with a second study, whose subject was human thymus T cells.

Sequencing was performed on thymocytes. These receptors were obtained from a boy younger than two with a congenital heart defect.

The chain uses TRBV13 and TRBJ1-1; D is possibly TRBD1 (5 bases). This CDR3 is 13 amino acids long. The V end lost 1 base, the J end lost 7 bases, and 10 bases lay between the germline ends. Germline loops: CDR1 PRHDT, CDR2 FYEKMQ (reference sequence). This CDR3 reads CASSLDPQGEAFF. The CDR3 nucleotides are TGTGCCAGCAGCTTAGACCCGCAGGGTGAAGCTTTCTTT.

This sequence joins TRBV5-6 and TRBJ2-1, with 7 bases fitting TRBD2. The CDR3 sequence is 15 residues long. V trimming: 4 bases; J trimming: 8 bases; junction bases outside the gene matches: 12. Germline CDR1 SGHDT, CDR2 YYEEEE. The CDR3 protein is CASSPGKRGGDEQFF. DNA of the CDR3: TGTGCCAGCAGCCCTGGGAAGCGGGGCGGGGATGAGCAGTTCTTC.

The V and J genes are TRBV6-6 and TRBJ2-3; TRBD2 agrees at 12 bases. V lost 2 bases and J lost 3; bases outside the gene matches: 3. This CDR3 contains 16 residues. Germline CDR1 MNHNY, CDR2 SVGAGI (reference sequence). The CDR3 DNA reads TGTGCCAGCAGTTACGGGACTAGCGGGTTGACAGATACGCAGTATTTT. Translation gives CASSYGTSGLTDTQYF.

This chain links TRBV7-9 with TRBJ2-1; D perhaps matches TRBD1 (6 bases). CDR3 length equals 16 residues. Trimming took 3 bases from V and 1 from J, leaving 13 bases between them. Germline V gene sequence: CDR1 SEHNR, CDR2 FQNEAQ (reference sequence). CDR3 loop: CASSFGTRRSYNEQFF. CDR3 DNA: TGTGCCAGCAGCTTCGGGACAAGGAGATCCTACAATGAGCAGTTCTTC.

The CDR3 region has the DNA TGTGCCAGCAGTACCGCGTCCAACAATGAGCAGTTCTTC. Its protein product is CASSTASNNEQFF. The V call is TRBV7-6, the J call TRBJ2-1; no clear D gene. This CDR3 contains 13 residues. The germline gives CDR1 SGHVS, CDR2 FNYEAQ. Trimming removed 6 bases from V and 5 bases from J, with 11 bases in between.

This clone was detected once. The rearrangement links TRBV28 to TRBJ1-1; D unclear. The V gene lost 5 bases and the J gene lost 1 base, with 17 bases spanning the gap. This CDR3 region has 16 residues. The V gene's germline CDR1 is MDHEN and CDR2 SYDVKM. The CDR3 DNA reads TGTGCCAGCAGTCTTAGCGGGGTCCAACGGAACACTGAAGCTTTCTTT. Translated, it gives CASSLSGVQRNTEAFF.

This clone was seen only a few times. The J gene is TRBJ2-7, the V gene TRBV4-3; 7 nucleotides agree with TRBD2. Losses at the gene ends were 0 bases for V and 4 bases for J; bases not matched to a gene: 9. The CDR3 runs to 16 residues. Germline lookup yields CDR1 LGHNA and CDR2 YSLEER. The DNA of the CDR3 is TGCGCCAGCAGCCAAGATCGGACTAGAACTACGTACGAGCAGTACTTC. This codes for CASSQDRTRTTYEQYF.

This chain connects TRBV15 to TRBJ2-5, with TRBD1 as a possible D gene (6 bases). The CDR3 covers 14 residues. Germline loops: CDR1 LNHNV, CDR2 YYDKDF (reference sequence). V was pared by 6 bases and J by 2 bases, with 13 bases between. The CDR3 DNA is TGTGCCACCAGACCTCGGACAGATCAAGAGACCCAGTACTTC. Translated, it gives CATRPRTDQETQYF. Full variable domain (missing parts from reference TRBV15 and TRBJ2-5): DAMVIQNPRYQVTQFGKPVTLSCSQTLNHNVMYWYQQKSSQAPKLLFHYYDKDFNNEADTPDNFQSRRPNTSFCFLDIRSPGLGDTAMYLCATRPRTDQETQYFGPGTRLLVL.

The gene calls are TRBV5-6 and TRBJ2-7; the D is unclear. Germline V CDR1 and CDR2: SGHDT, YYEEEE. This CDR3 is built from 13 residues. Trimming took off 3 bases at V and 2 bases at J, with 9 bases between the two ends. CDR3 bases: TGTGCCAGCAGCTCCGACTCGGCCTACGAGCAGTACTTC. Protein sequence: CASSSDSAYEQYF.

The J gene is TRBJ1-1, the V gene TRBV7-9, with TRBD1 as a possible D gene (5 bases). CDR1 is SEHNR, CDR2 FQNEAQ, per germline (reference sequence). This CDR3 contains 13 residues. The V gene lost 4 bases and the J gene lost 2 bases, with 8 bases spanning the gap. The chain's CDR3 is CASSYQGNTEAFF. The CDR3 DNA sequence: TGTGCCAGCAGCTATCAGGGTAACACTGAAGCTTTCTTT.

The chain uses TRBV7-9 and TRBJ2-7; TRBD1 aligns across 9 bases. The junction had 9 bases not matched to a gene; V was cut back by 4 bases and J by 2 bases. The germline V gene encodes CDR1 SEHNR and CDR2 FQNEAQ (reference sequence). This CDR3 spans 16 amino acids. Here the CDR3 reads CASSWGGDRVPYEQYF. Written as DNA, the CDR3 is TGTGCCAGCAGCTGGGGCGGGGACAGGGTACCCTACGAGCAGTACTTC. Complete variable domain (other parts from reference TRBV7-9 and TRBJ2-7): DTGVSQNPRHKITKRGQNVTFRCDPISEHNRLYWYRQTLGQGPEFLTYFQNEAQLEKSRLLSDRFSAERPKGSFSTLEIQRTEQGDSAMYLCASSWGGDRVPYEQYFGPGTRLTVT.

V usage is TRBV20-1 and J usage is TRBJ2-7, with TRBD1 matching 7 bases. This CDR3 comprises 10 residues. The V gene end was trimmed by 6 bases and the J gene end by 6 bases; junction bases not matched to a gene: 2. Germline V CDR1 and CDR2: DFQATT, SNEGSKA (reference sequence). CDR3 nucleotides: TGCAGTGCGACAGGGAGCGAGCAGTACTTC. As protein: CSATGSEQYF.

The J gene is TRBJ1-4, the V gene TRBV19; D not resolved. With 4 bases removed from V and 3 bases from J, the gap between germline ends came to 9 bases. Per germline, CDR1 LNHDA and CDR2 SQIVND (reference sequence). The CDR3 has 14 amino acids. Here the CDR3 reads CASSKRSANEKLFF. As DNA, the CDR3 is TGTGCCAGTAGTAAGAGGTCAGCTAATGAAAAACTGTTTTTT. The complete variable domain, with remaining parts taken from reference TRBV19 and TRBJ1-4, reads DGGITQSPKYLFRKEGQNVTLSCEQNLNHDAMYWYRQDPGQGLRLIYYSQIVNDFQKGDIAEGYSVSREKKESFPLTVTSAQKNPTAFYLCASSKRSANEKLFFGSGTQLSVL.

The V call is TRBV19, the J call TRBJ2-2; D is possibly TRBD2 (5 bases). CDR3 length equals 16 residues. Germline V CDR1 and CDR2: LNHDA, SQIVND (reference sequence). Trimming took 3 bases from V and 4 from J, leaving 15 bases between them. The CDR3 sequence: CASSIFSREFTGELFF. CDR3 nucleotide sequence: TGTGCCAGTAGTATCTTCTCTAGGGAGTTCACCGGGGAGCTGTTTTTT.

The genes are TRBV4-3 and TRBJ1-2, with no clear D. This CDR3 spans 16 amino acids. In germline, CDR1 is LGHNA, CDR2 YSLEER. The V gene lost 4 bases and the J gene lost 4 bases, with 19 bases spanning the gap. CDR3 coding DNA: TGCGCCAGCAGCCCATCCACGTCAGGAGGAGGCTATGGCTACACCTTC. Translating gives CASSPSTSGGGYGYTF.

The J gene is TRBJ2-3, the V gene TRBV11-2; a weak D match, TRBD2 (5 bases). This CDR3 is built from 19 residues. Germline values: CDR1 SGHAT, CDR2 FQNNGV. Trimming left V 0 bases short and J 1 base short, with 20 bases between. This chain's CDR3 is CASSLDQVVGKGCTDTQYF. The CDR3 DNA follows: TGTGCCAGCAGCTTAGATCAAGTTGTCGGGAAGGGATGCACAGATACGCAGTATTTT.

V is TRBV7-9 and J is TRBJ1-4, with D tentatively TRBD1 (6 bases). The CDR3 totals 17 residues. CDR1 SEHNR and CDR2 FQNEAQ come from the germline V gene (reference sequence). Trimming pared 3 bases from V and 0 bases from J, leaving 14 bases between. The CDR3: CASSFDRLTSTNEKLFF. The DNA for the CDR3 is TGTGCCAGCAGCTTTGACAGGTTAACATCAACTAATGAAAAACTGTTTTTT.

The chain recombines TRBV9 with TRBJ2-3, with D unclear. Germline CDR1 and CDR2: SGDLS and YYNGEE. The CDR3 sequence is 18 residues long. V lost 3 bases and J 3 bases, leaving 23 bases between the germline ends. CDR3 sequence (DNA): TGTGCCAGCAGCGCCGTACCTCGGGTCCCTAAGTGGACAGATACGCAGTATTTT. It translates to CASSAVPRVPKWTDTQYF.

This chain uses TRBV25-1 with TRBJ1-1, with TRBD1 matching 8 bases. Germline V gene lookup returns CDR1 MGHDK and CDR2 SYGVNS. The J segment lost 4 bases and the V segment lost 2 bases, leaving 12 bases of the junction unmatched. The CDR3 extends over 17 amino acids. CDR3 nucleotides: TGTGCCAGCAGTGAAGGACCTTGGACAGGGAGAGGCACTGAAGCTTTCTTT. This translates into CASSEGPWTGRGTEAFF.

This rearrangement joins TRBV14 to TRBJ2-7; 7 positions agree with TRBD1. The V gene end was trimmed by 3 bases and the J gene end by 1 base; junction bases not matched to a gene: 6. CDR3 length: 15 amino acids. Germline CDR1 is SGHDN and CDR2 is FVKESK. The CDR3 DNA sequence: TGTGCCAGCAGCCAGTCCCGGGACAGATCCTACGAGCAGTACTTC. This gives the protein CASSQSRDRSYEQYF.

This sequence joins TRBV28 and TRBJ2-7; D remains ambiguous. This CDR3 spans 14 amino acids. Germline loops: CDR1 MDHEN, CDR2 SYDVKM. The V end lost 3 bases, the J end lost 2 bases, and 11 bases lay between the germline ends. CDR3 DNA sequence: TGTGCCAGCAGTTTCCGTTACACCCCCTACGAGCAGTACTTC. It codes for CASSFRYTPYEQYF.

This chain links TRBV27 with TRBJ2-3; the match to TRBD2 covers 10 bases. Per the germline V gene, CDR1 is MNHEY and CDR2 is SMNVEV (reference sequence). V lost 6 bases, J lost 2 bases, and 14 bases stayed unmatched. There are 18 residues in the CDR3. The CDR3 DNA follows: TGTGCCAGCAGCCCGATCCGAAGCGGGAGGGATTCCACAGATACGCAGTATTTT. Its protein product is CASSPIRSGRDSTDTQYF.

The chain uses TRBV5-6 and TRBJ1-3; 7 bases map to TRBD1. V shed 6 bases and J 0 bases; nucleotides not matched to a gene: 12. The CDR3 is 17 amino acids. Germline V CDR1 and CDR2: SGHDT, YYEEEE. CDR3 sequence: CASTLRTGQLSGNTIYF. The CDR3 bases are TGTGCCAGCACCCTAAGGACAGGCCAACTCTCTGGAAACACCATATATTTT.

The J gene is TRBJ2-1, the V gene TRBV5-6; a weak D match, TRBD2 (5 bases). The CDR3 totals 13 residues. V lost 1 base and J 4 bases, leaving 6 bases between the germline ends. CDR1 and CDR2 (germline): SGHDT, YYEEEE. The DNA for the CDR3 is TGTGCCAGCAGCTTGCGGGATTACAATGAGCAGTTCTTC. Protein: CASSLRDYNEQFF.

The chain combines TRBV29-1 with TRBJ1-1; possibly TRBD1 for D (5 bases). Looked up from germline, CDR1 is SQVTM and CDR2 is ANQGSEA. With 4 bases removed from V and 0 bases from J, the gap between germline ends came to 9 bases. The CDR3 covers 13 residues. The CDR3: CSVARGLNTEAFF. In DNA form, the CDR3 reads TGCAGCGTTGCAAGGGGCTTGAACACTGAAGCTTTCTTT.

J is TRBJ1-1 and V is TRBV11-2; 8 nucleotides match TRBD1. This CDR3 contains 15 residues. CDR1 is SGHAT and CDR2 is FQNNGV in the germline V gene. With V trimmed by 5 bases and J by 0 bases, 5 bases remained unmatched. The CDR3 loop reads CASSQEDRVNTEAFF. The CDR3 nucleotides read TGTGCCAGCAGCCAAGAGGACAGGGTGAACACTGAAGCTTTCTTT.

The CDR3 coding sequence is TGTGCCTGGAGTGTACTAAGAACAGGGTTAACGAACACTGAAGCTTTCTTT. Its translation: CAWSVLRTGLTNTEAFF. The gene calls are TRBV30 and TRBJ1-1, with a tentative D call TRBD1 (6 bases). Germline assignment: CDR1 GTSNPN and CDR2 SVGIG (reference sequence). This CDR3 contains 17 residues. Between the trimmed V and J ends, which lost 0 bases and 1 base, there was a span of 18 bases.

There are a few counts of this clone. The V and J genes are TRBV4-3 and TRBJ2-7; TRBD1 is a possible D gene (5 bases). Germline CDR1 and CDR2: LGHNA and YSLEER. The germline V and J ends were trimmed by 1 base and 2 bases, with 15 bases remaining between them. This CDR3 has 16 residues. This CDR3 reads CASSQGGPDRAYEQYF. The DNA for the CDR3 is TGCGCCAGCAGCCAAGGGGGCCCTGACAGAGCCTACGAGCAGTACTTC.